This TCR beta chain originates from a study of T cells expressing NK-cell markers. Whole-study context: All TCR beta repertoires analysed originated from sorted CD3+CD56+NKG2C+, CD3+CD56+NKG2C- and CD3+CD56-NKG2C+ T cells.

Findings and caveats of the study: The HCMV specificity of the expanded NKG2C+ T cell clones stayed unresolved.

CDR1 is DFQATT and CDR2 is SNEGSKA in the germline V gene (reference sequence). CDR3 length: 14 amino acids. Production of TCR beta cDNA relied on 5'RACE template switching with UMIs. TCRdb derives one entry per CDR3 protein from the 5' RACE reads, leaving out DNA. This table holds about 120,000 distinct CDR3 sequences. About this clonotype itself: What it binds is not known.

This TCR derives from a woman between 18 and 69 years old in good health. The specimen was blood T cells: a sorted CD56 or NKG2C T cell subset, CD4+ or CD8+ T cells, or bulk PBMC T cells (not recorded which). The chain joins TRBV20-1 to TRBJ1-1. This chain's CDR3 is CSASLHGPNTEAFF.